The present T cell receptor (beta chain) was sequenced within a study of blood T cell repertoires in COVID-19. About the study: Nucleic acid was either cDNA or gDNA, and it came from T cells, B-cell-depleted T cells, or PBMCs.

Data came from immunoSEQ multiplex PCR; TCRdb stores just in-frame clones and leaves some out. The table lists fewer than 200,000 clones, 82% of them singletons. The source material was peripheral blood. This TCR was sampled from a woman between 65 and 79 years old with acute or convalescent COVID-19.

CDR3 protein: CASSPGLASTVNTGELFF. The CDR3 bases are TGCGCCAGCAGCCCCGGACTAGCAAGTACGGTGAACACCGGGGAGCTGTTTTTT. J is TRBJ2-2 and V is TRBV5-1; 8 bases fit TRBD2. CDR3 size: 18 residues. The germline V gene encodes CDR1 SGHRS and CDR2 YFSETQ. V lost 4 bases, J lost 1 base, and 12 bases stayed unmatched.